This is a list of T cell receptor beta chains from one sample in a study of shared clonotypes between healthy human individuals. Repertoires were generated with immunoSEQ multiplex PCR, while TCRdb's copy carries only in-frame clones and drops some. The table includes roughly 1,500,000 clones, approximately 98.5% detected once. Sequenced sample: naive CD4+ T cells sorted from blood. These receptors originate from a man younger than 40 in good health. Each CDR3 is given without its conserved first and last residue. Each record gives: J gene, V gene, clone size, D gene, CDR3 protein. The D gene is left open where the match is weak. Not all rows give a size; the values are once, few, many and, for expanded clones, a class.

TRBJ2-7 | TRBV5-1 | once | TRBD1 | ASSLTGGAYEQY
TRBJ2-7 | TRBV25-1 | - | - | ASSITGKGEQY
TRBJ2-3 | TRBV25-1 | - | TRBD2 | ASSVGDSGRADTQY
TRBJ1-1 | TRBV18 | - | TRBD1 | ASSQETGATEAF
TRBJ2-3 | TRBV4-1 | - | - | ASSQNEGGTQY
TRBJ2-2 | TRBV9 | - | - | ASSTILGGELF
TRBJ2-5 | TRBV28 | - | - | ASSLPDQETQY
TRBJ2-5 | TRBV9 | - | TRBD2 | ASSVASGRAETQY
TRBJ2-7 | TRBV4-1 | once | - | ASSRGSSLSYEQY
TRBJ2-6 | TRBV18 | - | - | ASSRTGTPGANVLT
TRBJ1-5 | TRBV7-9 | - | - | ASSLTGQPQH
TRBJ2-3 | TRBV27 | - | - | ASSFFRMGDPDTQY
TRBJ2-3 | TRBV9 | - | - | ASSVVSGGNTDTQY
TRBJ2-1 | TRBV11-1 | - | - | ASSLVGNNEQF
TRBJ2-5 | TRBV27 | once | TRBD2 | ATGGLAGSQGGGTQY
TRBJ2-1 | TRBV5-8 | - | TRBD2 | ASSSGLVGPYNEQF
TRBJ1-2 | TRBV25-1 | - | - | ASSEYQFRGGYT